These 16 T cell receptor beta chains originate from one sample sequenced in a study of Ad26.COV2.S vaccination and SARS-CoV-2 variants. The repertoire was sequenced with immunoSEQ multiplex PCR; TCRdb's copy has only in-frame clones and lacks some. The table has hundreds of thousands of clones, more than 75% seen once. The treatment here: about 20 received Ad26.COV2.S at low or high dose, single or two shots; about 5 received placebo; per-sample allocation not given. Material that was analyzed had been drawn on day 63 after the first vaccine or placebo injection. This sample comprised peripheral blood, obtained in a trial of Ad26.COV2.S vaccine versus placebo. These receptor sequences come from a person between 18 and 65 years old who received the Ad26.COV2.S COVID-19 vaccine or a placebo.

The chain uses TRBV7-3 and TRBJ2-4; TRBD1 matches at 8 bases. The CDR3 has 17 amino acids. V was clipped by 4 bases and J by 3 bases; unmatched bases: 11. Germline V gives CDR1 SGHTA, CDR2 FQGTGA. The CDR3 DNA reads TGTGCCAGCAGCTCGACAGGGGAAGGGCGGGACAAAAACATTCAGTACTTC. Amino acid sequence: CASSSTGEGRDKNIQYF.

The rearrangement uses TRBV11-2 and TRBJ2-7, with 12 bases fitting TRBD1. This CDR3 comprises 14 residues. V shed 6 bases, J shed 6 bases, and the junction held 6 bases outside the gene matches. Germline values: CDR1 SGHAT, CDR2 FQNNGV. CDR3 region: CASRRDRGLGEQYF. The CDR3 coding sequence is TGTGCCAGCAGAAGGGACAGGGGGCTCGGCGAGCAGTACTTC.

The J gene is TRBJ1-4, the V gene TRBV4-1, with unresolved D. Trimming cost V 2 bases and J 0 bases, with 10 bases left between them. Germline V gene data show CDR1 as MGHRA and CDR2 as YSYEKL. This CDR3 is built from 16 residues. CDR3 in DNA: TGCGCCAGCAGCCAAACCCCTATGACAACTAATGAAAAACTGTTTTTT. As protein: CASSQTPMTTNEKLFF.

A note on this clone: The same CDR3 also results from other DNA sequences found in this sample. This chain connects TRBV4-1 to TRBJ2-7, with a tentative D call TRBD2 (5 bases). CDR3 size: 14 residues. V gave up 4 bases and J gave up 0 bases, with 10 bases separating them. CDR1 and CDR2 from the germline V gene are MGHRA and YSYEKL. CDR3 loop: CASSRTESSYEQYF. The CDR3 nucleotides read TGCGCCAGCAGCCGGACTGAGAGCTCCTACGAGCAGTACTTC.

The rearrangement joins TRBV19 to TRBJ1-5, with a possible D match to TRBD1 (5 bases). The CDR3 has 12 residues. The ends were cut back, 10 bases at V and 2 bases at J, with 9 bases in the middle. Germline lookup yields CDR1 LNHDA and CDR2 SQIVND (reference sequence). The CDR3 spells CATRGGNQPQHF. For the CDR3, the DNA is TGTGCCACTAGGGGAGGCAATCAGCCCCAGCATTTT.

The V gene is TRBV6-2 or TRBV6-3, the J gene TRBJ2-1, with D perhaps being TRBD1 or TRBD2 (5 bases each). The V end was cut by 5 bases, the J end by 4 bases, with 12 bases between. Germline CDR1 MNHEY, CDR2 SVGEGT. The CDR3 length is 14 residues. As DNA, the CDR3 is TGTGCCAGCAGTCTTGGGACGGCTTACAATGAGCAGTTCTTC. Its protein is CASSLGTAYNEQFF.

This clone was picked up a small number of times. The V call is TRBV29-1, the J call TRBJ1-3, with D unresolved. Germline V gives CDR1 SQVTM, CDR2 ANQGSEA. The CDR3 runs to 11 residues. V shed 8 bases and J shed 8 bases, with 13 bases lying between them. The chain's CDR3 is CSTGYRDTIYF. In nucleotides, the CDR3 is TGCAGCACTGGGTACCGGGACACCATATATTTT.

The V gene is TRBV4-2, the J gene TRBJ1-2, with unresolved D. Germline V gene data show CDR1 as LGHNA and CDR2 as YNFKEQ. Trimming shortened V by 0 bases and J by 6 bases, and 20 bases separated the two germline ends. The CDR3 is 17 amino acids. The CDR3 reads CASSQDYQSGVGDGYTF. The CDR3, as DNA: TGTGCCAGCAGCCAAGATTACCAAAGTGGGGTTGGAGATGGCTACACCTTC.

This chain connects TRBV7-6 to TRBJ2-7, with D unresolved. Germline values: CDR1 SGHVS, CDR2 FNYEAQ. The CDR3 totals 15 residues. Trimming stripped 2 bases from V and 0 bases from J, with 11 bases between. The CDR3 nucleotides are TGTGCCAGCAGCTTAAGGACGGGTCGCTCCTACGAGCAGTACTTC. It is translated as CASSLRTGRSYEQYF.

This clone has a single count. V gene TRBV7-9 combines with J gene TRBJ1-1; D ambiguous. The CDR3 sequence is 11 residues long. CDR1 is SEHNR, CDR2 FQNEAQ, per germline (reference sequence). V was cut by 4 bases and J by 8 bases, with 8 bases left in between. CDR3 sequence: CASSSSAEAFF. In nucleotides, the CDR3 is TGTGCCAGCAGCTCCAGTGCAGAAGCTTTCTTT.

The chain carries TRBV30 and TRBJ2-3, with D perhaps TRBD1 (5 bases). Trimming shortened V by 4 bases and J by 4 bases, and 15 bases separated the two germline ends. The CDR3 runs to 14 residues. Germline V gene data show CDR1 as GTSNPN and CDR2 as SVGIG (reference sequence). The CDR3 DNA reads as TGTGCCTGGAATAATTTTGGGGCTGCAGATACGCAGTATTTT. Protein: CAWNNFGAADTQYF.

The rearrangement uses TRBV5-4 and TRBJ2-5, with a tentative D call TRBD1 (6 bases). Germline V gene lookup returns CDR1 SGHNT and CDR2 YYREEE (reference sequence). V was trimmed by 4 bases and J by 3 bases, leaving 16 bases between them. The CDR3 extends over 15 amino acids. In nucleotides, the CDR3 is TGTGCCAGCAGCCCGATAGGGGGTCGTAAAGAGACCCAGTACTTC. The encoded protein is CASSPIGGRKETQYF.

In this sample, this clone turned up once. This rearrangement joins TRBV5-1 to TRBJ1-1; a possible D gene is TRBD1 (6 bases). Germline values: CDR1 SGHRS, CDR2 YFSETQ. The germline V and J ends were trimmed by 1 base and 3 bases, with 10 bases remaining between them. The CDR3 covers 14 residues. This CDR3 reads CASSLTGTDTEAFF. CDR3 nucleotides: TGCGCCAGCAGCTTGACAGGGACGGACACTGAAGCTTTCTTT.

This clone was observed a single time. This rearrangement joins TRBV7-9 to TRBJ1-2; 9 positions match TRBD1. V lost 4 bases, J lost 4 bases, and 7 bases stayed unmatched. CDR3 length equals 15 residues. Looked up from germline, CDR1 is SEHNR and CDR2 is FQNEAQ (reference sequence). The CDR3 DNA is TGTGCCAGCAGCTCAGGACAGGGGAGATCCTATGGCTACACCTTC. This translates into CASSSGQGRSYGYTF.

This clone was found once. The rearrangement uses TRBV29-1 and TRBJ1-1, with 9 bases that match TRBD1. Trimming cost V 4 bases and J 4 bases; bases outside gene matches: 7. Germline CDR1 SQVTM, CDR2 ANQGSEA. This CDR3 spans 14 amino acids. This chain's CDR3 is CSVVGGQGFTEAFF. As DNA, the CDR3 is TGCAGCGTTGTGGGGGGACAGGGATTCACTGAAGCTTTCTTT.

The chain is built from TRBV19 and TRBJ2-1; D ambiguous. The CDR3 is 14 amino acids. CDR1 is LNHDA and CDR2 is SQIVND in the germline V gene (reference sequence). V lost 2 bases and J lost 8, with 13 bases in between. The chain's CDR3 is CASSITQITHEQFF. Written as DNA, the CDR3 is TGTGCCAGTAGTATAACACAGATTACACATGAGCAGTTCTTC.